This passage covers 21 T cell receptor beta chains from one sample sequenced in a study of cytomegalovirus exposure and HLA in healthy donors. PCR used 60 Vbeta primers and 13 Jbeta primers. The method was immunoSEQ multiplex PCR; TCRdb's version includes in-frame clones alone and lacks a portion of them. The profile covers about 130,000 clones, with just under 80% appearing a single time and approximately 4.3% taken by the ten largest. Specimen: PBMCs. These TCRs come from a man aged 25-45 years in good health.

The chain is built from TRBV5-1 and TRBJ2-1; unclear D gene. V was pared by 0 bases and J by 5 bases, with 6 bases between. The CDR3 is 13 amino acids. CDR1 is SGHRS, CDR2 YFSETQ, per germline. Here the CDR3 DNA reads TGCGCCAGCAGCTTGGGCACAAACAATGAGCAGTTCTTC. Its translation is CASSLGTNNEQFF.

As concerns this clone: One base away lies a much larger clone, so this may be a sequencing read error. This sample also contains other DNA sequences that code for the same CDR3. The chain has TRBV25-1 and TRBJ1-4; D is perhaps TRBD1 (5 bases). CDR1 and CDR2 from the germline V gene are MGHDK and SYGVNS. V shed 6 bases and J shed 8 bases, with 19 bases lying between them. The CDR3 is 15 amino acids. In DNA, the CDR3 is TGTGCCAGCAGCGGAAAGGGGCAGGGAGGAGAAAAACTGTTTTTT. Translation gives CASSGKGQGGEKLFF.

This chain links TRBV4-1 with TRBJ2-5, with TRBD2 matching 7 bases. V lost 2 bases to trimming and J lost 3 bases; unmatched junction nucleotides: 12. This CDR3 has 17 amino acids. Germline V gives CDR1 MGHRA, CDR2 YSYEKL. The CDR3 loop reads CASSQSSSGDLEETQYF. CDR3 bases: TGCGCCAGCAGCCAATCCTCGAGCGGGGACCTTGAAGAGACCCAGTACTTC.

The V and J genes are TRBV6-5 and TRBJ2-5; tentative D call: TRBD2 (5 bases). This CDR3 has 13 amino acids. Trimming stripped 7 bases from V and 5 bases from J, with 14 bases between. CDR1 MNHEY and CDR2 SVGAGI come from the germline V gene. CDR3 sequence reads: CASTVNPGETQYF. The DNA for the CDR3 is TGTGCCAGCACCGTTAACCCGGGGGAGACCCAGTACTTC.

This clone has just one count. CDR3 region: CASSVEAGGSSYEQYF. CDR3 sequence (DNA): TGTGCCAGCAGCGTAGAGGCGGGAGGGAGCTCCTACGAGCAGTACTTC. The chain carries TRBV9 and TRBJ2-7; 9 bases fit TRBD2. The CDR3 runs 16 residues. Germline values: CDR1 SGDLS, CDR2 YYNGEE. V gave up 0 bases and J gave up 0 bases; unmatched junction bases: 4.

This chain uses TRBV10-3 with TRBJ1-3, with TRBD1 matching 7 bases. With 5 bases clipped from V and 4 bases from J, the junction kept 14 bases outside the gene matches. Germline lookup yields CDR1 ENHRY and CDR2 SYGVKD. CDR3 length: 17 amino acids. The CDR3 loop is CAISNLVTGSLGNTIYF. Here the CDR3 DNA reads TGTGCCATCAGTAACCTCGTGACAGGGAGTCTGGGAAACACCATATATTTT.

This clone was counted between two and nine times. The gene calls are TRBV6-1 and TRBJ2-1; D is unclear. CDR1 is MNHNS and CDR2 is SASEGT in the germline V gene. The V gene lost 4 bases and the J gene lost 12 bases, with 16 bases spanning the gap. This CDR3 spans 13 amino acids. The CDR3, as DNA: TGTGCCAGCAGTGTGGCATCTCCTGGTATGCAGTTCTTC. Its translation is CASSVASPGMQFF.

The chain links TRBV7-9 to TRBJ1-3; TRBD1 agrees at 7 bases. CDR1 is SEHNR and CDR2 is FQNEAQ in the germline V gene (reference sequence). V lost 5 bases and J lost 4; bases outside the gene matches: 5. The CDR3 length is 14 residues. CDR3 in amino acids: CASSVGTVGNTIYF. The CDR3 coding sequence is TGTGCCAGCAGCGTCGGGACAGTCGGAAACACCATATATTTT.

The chain is built from TRBV6-5 and TRBJ1-5; D is perhaps TRBD1 (5 bases). The CDR3 totals 15 residues. Trimming took off 7 bases at V and 1 base at J, with 14 bases between the two ends. CDR1 MNHEY and CDR2 SVGAGI come from the germline V gene. As DNA, the CDR3 is TGTGCCAGCACGATCGGGGGAGGAAGCAATCAGCCCCAGCATTTT. Its protein is CASTIGGGSNQPQHF.

The V and J genes are TRBV10-3 and TRBJ1-1; the D gene is possibly TRBD1 (6 bases). CDR1 and CDR2 (germline): ENHRY, SYGVKD. Trimming took 10 bases from V and 2 from J, leaving 14 bases between them. The CDR3 contains 13 residues. The CDR3 region has the DNA TGTGCCACCGGAAAGGACAGAAACACTGAAGCTTTCTTT. Its protein product is CATGKDRNTEAFF.

The chain has TRBV18 and TRBJ2-1, with 8 positions matching TRBD2. The CDR3 consists of 15 residues. Losses at the gene ends were 5 bases for V and 5 bases for J; bases not matched to a gene: 8. Germline CDR1 and CDR2: KGHSH and LQKENI. CDR3 nucleotides: TGTGCCAGCTCAATTAGCGGGACTATAAACAATGAGCAGTTCTTC. It is translated as CASSISGTINNEQFF. The full variable domain, in which reference TRBV18 and TRBJ2-1 provide the parts outside the CDR3, is NAGVMQNPRHLVRRRGQEARLRCSPMKGHSHVYWYRQLPEEGLKFMVYLQKENIIDESGMPKERFSAEFPKEGPSILRIQQVVRGDSAAYFCASSISGTINNEQFFGPGTRLTVL.

This chain uses TRBV21-1 with TRBJ2-5; the tabulated D call, TRBD1, remains unverified against the DNA. TRBV21-1 is a pseudogene locus. This CDR3 has 20 amino acids. The DNA for the CDR3 is TGTGCCAGCAGCAAAAGGTGTTGCGGACACCCCTCCGCCGATCAAGAGACCCAGTACTTC. Protein product: CASSKRCCGHPSADQETQYF.

V is TRBV28 and J is TRBJ2-1; the match to TRBD1 covers 11 bases. In germline, CDR1 is MDHEN, CDR2 SYDVKM. There are 13 residues in the CDR3. Unmatched junction bases numbered 1, after V lost 6 bases and J lost 6 bases. CDR3 sequence (DNA): TGTGCCAGCAGAGGACAGGGGGCCAATGAGCAGTTCTTC. Translating it yields CASRGQGANEQFF.

The chain is built from TRBV27 and TRBJ2-7; D might be TRBD2 (6 bases). Germline loops: CDR1 MNHEY, CDR2 SMNVEV (reference sequence). Trimming removed 2 bases from V and 1 base from J, with 15 bases in between. The CDR3 is 16 residues long. The chain's CDR3 is CASSLRVAVSSYEQYF. CDR3 sequence (DNA): TGTGCCAGCAGTTTACGGGTAGCGGTTTCGTCCTACGAGCAGTACTTC.

The table lists this clone with a count of one. The gene calls are TRBV30 and TRBJ2-7, with D uncertain. V dropped 8 bases and J dropped 2 bases, with 13 bases sitting between them. This CDR3 has 12 residues. CDR1 is GTSNPN and CDR2 is SVGIG in the germline V gene (reference sequence). The CDR3 is CAGNRIPYEQYF. The CDR3 region has the DNA TGTGCCGGGAACAGAATCCCCTACGAGCAGTACTTC.

This chain connects TRBV6-4 to TRBJ1-5; TRBD1 aligns across 8 bases. V lost 0 bases and J lost 7; bases outside the gene matches: 11. Germline assignment: CDR1 MRHNA and CDR2 SNTAGT. This CDR3 spans 17 amino acids. CDR3 protein: CASSDSLDRGPRQPQHF. As DNA, the CDR3 is TGTGCCAGCAGTGACTCCCTTGACAGGGGCCCGAGGCAGCCCCAGCATTTT.

This chain links TRBV30 with TRBJ1-2; the D is unclear. The CDR3 is 13 residues long. In germline, CDR1 is GTSNPN, CDR2 SVGIG (reference sequence). Trimming pared 2 bases from V and 6 bases from J, leaving 13 bases between. CDR3 sequence (DNA): TGTGCCTGGAGTTGGGGAGCTGGGGATGGCTACACCTTC. This translates into CAWSWGAGDGYTF.

The rearrangement uses TRBV6-5 and TRBJ1-2, with D hard to call. This CDR3 is 15 amino acids long. V was pared by 2 bases and J by 3 bases, with 13 bases between. Per the germline V gene, CDR1 is MNHEY and CDR2 is SVGAGI. This chain's CDR3 is CASSYAKDWDYGYTF. CDR3 coding DNA: TGTGCCAGCAGTTACGCCAAGGACTGGGACTATGGCTACACCTTC.

This chain uses TRBV20-1 with TRBJ2-7; weak D call: TRBD2 (5 bases). V was cut by 5 bases and J by 7 bases, with 12 bases left in between. The V gene's germline CDR1 is DFQATT and CDR2 SNEGSKA (reference sequence). The CDR3 has 11 amino acids. CDR3 sequence: CSALARREQYF. The DNA for the CDR3 is TGCAGTGCTCTCGCGAGGAGGGAGCAGTACTTC.

The J gene is TRBJ2-2, the V gene TRBV9; D is perhaps TRBD1 (5 bases). There are 16 residues in the CDR3. Looked up from germline, CDR1 is SGDLS and CDR2 is YYNGEE. V lost 4 bases and J 1 base, leaving 14 bases between the germline ends. The CDR3 spells CASSPPGARNTGELFF. DNA of the CDR3: TGTGCCAGCAGCCCCCCTGGGGCTCGGAACACCGGGGAGCTGTTTTTT.

J is TRBJ1-2 and V is TRBV9; 9 bases map to TRBD1. After removal of 5 bases from V and 6 bases from J, the junction contained 8 bases not matched to a gene. This CDR3 is built from 14 residues. Germline CDR1 reads SGDLS; CDR2 reads YYNGEE. In nucleotides, the CDR3 is TGTGCCAGCAGAACTTCCGGGACAGGGAATGGCTACACCTTC. This sequence encodes CASRTSGTGNGYTF. The full variable domain, in which reference TRBV9 and TRBJ1-2 provide the parts outside the CDR3, is DSGVTQTPKHLITATGQRVTLRCSPRSGDLSVYWYQQSLDQGLQFLIQYYNGEERAKGNILERFSAQQFPDLHSELNLSSLELGDSALYFCASRTSGTGNGYTFGSGTRLTVV.